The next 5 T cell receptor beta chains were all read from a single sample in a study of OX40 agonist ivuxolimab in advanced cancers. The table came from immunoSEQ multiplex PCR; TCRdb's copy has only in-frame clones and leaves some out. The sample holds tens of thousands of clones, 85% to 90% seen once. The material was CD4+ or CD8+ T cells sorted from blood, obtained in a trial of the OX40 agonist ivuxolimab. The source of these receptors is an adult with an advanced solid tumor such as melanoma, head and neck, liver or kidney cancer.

For the CDR3, the DNA is TGCAGCGTTGGTCTAGCGAACAATGAGCAGTTCTTC. As protein: CSVGLANNEQFF. The V gene is TRBV29-1, the J gene TRBJ2-1, with D perhaps TRBD2 (6 bases). The germline gives CDR1 SQVTM, CDR2 ANQGSEA. The CDR3 covers 12 residues. The V gene lost 4 bases and the J gene lost 5 bases, with 9 bases spanning the gap.

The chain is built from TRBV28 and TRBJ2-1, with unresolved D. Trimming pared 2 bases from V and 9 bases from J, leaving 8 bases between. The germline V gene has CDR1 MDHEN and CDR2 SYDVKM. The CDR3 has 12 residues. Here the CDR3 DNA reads TGTGCCAGCAGTTTAGGGGTGGGTGAGCAGTTCTTC. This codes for CASSLGVGEQFF.

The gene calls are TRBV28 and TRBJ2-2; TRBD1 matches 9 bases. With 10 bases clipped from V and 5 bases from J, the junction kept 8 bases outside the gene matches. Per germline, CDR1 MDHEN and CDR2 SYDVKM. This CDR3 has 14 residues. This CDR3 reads CATNGQGRTGELFF. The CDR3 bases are TGTGCCACCAACGGACAGGGGAGAACCGGGGAGCTGTTTTTT.

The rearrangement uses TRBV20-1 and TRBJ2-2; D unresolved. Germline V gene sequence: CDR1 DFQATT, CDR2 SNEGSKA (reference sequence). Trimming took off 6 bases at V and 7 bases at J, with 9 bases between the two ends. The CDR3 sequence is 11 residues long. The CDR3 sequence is CSARFIGELFF. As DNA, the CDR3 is TGCAGTGCCAGATTTATCGGGGAGCTGTTTTTT.

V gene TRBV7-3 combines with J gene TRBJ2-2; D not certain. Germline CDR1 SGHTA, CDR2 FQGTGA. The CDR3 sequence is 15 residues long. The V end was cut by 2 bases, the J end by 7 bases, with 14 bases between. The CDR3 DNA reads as TGTGCCAGCAGCTTACGCCAGGCGCTTGGCGGGGAGCTGTTTTTT. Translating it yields CASSLRQALGGELFF.